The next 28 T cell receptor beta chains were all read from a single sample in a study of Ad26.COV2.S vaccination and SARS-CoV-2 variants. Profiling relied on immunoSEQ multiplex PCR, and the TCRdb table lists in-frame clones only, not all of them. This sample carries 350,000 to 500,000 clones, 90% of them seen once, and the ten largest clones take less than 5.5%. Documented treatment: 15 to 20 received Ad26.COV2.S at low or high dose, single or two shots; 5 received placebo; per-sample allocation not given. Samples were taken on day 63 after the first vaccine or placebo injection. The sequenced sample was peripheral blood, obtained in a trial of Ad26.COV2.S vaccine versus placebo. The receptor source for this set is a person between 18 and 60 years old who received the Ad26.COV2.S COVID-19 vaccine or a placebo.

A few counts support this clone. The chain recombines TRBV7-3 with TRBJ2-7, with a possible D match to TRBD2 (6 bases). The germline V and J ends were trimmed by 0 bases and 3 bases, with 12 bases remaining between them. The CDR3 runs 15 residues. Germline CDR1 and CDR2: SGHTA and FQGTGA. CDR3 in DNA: TGTGCCAGCAGCTTAACGGCCGGAGGGTTCTACGAGCAGTACTTC. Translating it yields CASSLTAGGFYEQYF. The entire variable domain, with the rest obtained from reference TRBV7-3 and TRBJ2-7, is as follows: GAGVSQTPSNKVTEKGKYVELRCDPISGHTALYWYRQSLGQGPEFLIYFQGTGAADDSGLPNDRFFAVRPEGSVSTLKIQRTERGDSAVYLCASSLTAGGFYEQYFGPGTRLTVT.

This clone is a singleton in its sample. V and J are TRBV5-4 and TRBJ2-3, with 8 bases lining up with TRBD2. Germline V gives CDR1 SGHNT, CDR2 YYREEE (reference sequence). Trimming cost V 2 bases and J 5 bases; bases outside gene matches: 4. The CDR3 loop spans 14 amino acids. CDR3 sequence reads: CASSFRLAGDTQYF. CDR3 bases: TGTGCCAGCAGCTTTAGGCTAGCGGGAGATACGCAGTATTTT.

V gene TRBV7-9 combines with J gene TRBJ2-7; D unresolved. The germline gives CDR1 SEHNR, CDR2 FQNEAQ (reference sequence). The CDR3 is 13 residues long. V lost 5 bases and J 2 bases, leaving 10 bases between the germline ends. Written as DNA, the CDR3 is TGTGCCAGCAGCGTCGTCAGCACCTACGAGCAGTACTTC. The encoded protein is CASSVVSTYEQYF.

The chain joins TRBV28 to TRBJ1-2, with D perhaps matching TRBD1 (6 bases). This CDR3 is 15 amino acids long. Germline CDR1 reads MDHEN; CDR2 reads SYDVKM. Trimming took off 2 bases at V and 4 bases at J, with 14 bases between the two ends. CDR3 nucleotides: TGTGCCAGCAGTTTACCACAGGGACTTGGCTATGGCTACACCTTC. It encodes CASSLPQGLGYGYTF.

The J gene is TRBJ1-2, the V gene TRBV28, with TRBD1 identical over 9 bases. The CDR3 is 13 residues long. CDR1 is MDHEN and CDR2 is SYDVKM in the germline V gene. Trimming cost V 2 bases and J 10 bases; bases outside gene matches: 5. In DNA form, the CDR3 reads TGTGCCAGCAGTTTAACAGGGGGCTGGTCCTACACCTTC. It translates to CASSLTGGWSYTF.

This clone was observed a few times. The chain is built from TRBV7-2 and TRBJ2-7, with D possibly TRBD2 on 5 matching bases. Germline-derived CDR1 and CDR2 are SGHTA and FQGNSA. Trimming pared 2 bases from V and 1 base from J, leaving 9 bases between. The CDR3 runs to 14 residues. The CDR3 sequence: CASSLLGASYEQYF. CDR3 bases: TGTGCCAGCAGCTTATTGGGAGCTTCCTACGAGCAGTACTTC.

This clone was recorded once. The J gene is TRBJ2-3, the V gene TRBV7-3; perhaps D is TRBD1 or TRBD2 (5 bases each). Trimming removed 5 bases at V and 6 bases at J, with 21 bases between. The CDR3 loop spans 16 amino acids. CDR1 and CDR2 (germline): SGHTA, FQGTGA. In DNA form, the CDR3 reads TGTGCCAGCAGCCCAACGAGGGACGCAGTTATGGATACGCAGTATTTT. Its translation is CASSPTRDAVMDTQYF.

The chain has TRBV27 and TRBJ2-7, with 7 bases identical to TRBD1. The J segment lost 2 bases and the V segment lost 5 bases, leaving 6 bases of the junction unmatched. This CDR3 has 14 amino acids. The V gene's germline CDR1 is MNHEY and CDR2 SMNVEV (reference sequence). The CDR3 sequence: CASSTLGQTYEQYF. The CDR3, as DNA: TGTGCCAGCAGTACGTTGGGACAGACCTACGAGCAGTACTTC.

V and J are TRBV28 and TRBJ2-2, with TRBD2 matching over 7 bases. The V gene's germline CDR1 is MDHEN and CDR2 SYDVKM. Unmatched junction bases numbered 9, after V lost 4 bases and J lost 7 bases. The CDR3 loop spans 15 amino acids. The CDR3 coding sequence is TGTGCCAGCAGTTCCCACGGGAGGTCGGTCGGGGAGCTGTTTTTT. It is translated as CASSSHGRSVGELFF.

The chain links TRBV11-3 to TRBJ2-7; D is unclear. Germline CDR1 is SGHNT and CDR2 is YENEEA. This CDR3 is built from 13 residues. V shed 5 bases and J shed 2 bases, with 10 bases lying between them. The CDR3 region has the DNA TGTGCCAGCAGCCCGGGTCCAACCTACGAGCAGTACTTC. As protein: CASSPGPTYEQYF.

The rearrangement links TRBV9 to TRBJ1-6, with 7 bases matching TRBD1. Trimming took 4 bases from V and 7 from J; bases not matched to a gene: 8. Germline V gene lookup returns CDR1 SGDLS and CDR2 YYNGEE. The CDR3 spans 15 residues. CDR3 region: CASSQTTGKNSPLHF. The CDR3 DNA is TGTGCCAGCAGCCAAACGACAGGGAAAAATTCACCCCTCCACTTT.

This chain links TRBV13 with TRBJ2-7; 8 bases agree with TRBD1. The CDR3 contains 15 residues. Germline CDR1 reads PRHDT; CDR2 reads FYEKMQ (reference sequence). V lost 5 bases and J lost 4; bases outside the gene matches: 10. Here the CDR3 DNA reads TGTGCCAGCAGCCCACCCGGGCAGGGGGCTTACGAGCAGTACTTC. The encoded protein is CASSPPGQGAYEQYF.

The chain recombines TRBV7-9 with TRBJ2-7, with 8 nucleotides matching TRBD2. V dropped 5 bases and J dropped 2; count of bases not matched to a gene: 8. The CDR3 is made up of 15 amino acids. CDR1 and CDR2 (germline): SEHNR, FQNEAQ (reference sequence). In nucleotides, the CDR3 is TGTGCCAGCAGCCCGGGAGGGGGAGGGGCCTACGAGCAGTACTTC. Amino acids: CASSPGGGGAYEQYF.

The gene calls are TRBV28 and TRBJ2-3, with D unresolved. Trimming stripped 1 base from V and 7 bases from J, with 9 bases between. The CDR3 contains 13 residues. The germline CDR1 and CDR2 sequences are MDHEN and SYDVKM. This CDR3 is CASSLSGPYTQYF. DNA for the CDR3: TGTGCCAGCAGTTTATCGGGCCCCTATACGCAGTATTTT.

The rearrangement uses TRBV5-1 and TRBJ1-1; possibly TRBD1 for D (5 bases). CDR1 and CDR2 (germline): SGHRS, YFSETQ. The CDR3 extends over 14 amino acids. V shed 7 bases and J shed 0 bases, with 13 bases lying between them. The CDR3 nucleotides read TGCGCCAGCCGTAGGGGACCCATGAACACTGAAGCTTTCTTT. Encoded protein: CASRRGPMNTEAFF.

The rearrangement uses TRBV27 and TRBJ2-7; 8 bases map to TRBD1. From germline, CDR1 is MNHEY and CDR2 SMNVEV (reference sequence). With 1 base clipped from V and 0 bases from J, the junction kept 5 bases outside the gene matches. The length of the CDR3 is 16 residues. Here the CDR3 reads CASSLLRTGRSYEQYF. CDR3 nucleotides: TGTGCCAGCAGTTTATTAAGGACAGGGCGCTCCTACGAGCAGTACTTC.

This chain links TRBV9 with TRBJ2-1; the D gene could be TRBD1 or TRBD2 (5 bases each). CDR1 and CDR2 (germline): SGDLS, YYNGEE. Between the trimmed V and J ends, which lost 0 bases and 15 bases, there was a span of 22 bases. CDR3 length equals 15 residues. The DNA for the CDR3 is TGTGCCAGCAGCGTAGGCCCTAGCTTCGGGCTTCAGGGGTTCTTC. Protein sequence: CASSVGPSFGLQGFF.

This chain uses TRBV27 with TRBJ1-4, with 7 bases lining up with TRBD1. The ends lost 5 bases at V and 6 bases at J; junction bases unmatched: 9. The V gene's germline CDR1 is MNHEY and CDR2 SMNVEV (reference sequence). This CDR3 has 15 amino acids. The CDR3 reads CASSPQTGRDEKLFF. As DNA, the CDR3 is TGTGCCAGCAGTCCTCAGACAGGGAGGGATGAAAAACTGTTTTTT.

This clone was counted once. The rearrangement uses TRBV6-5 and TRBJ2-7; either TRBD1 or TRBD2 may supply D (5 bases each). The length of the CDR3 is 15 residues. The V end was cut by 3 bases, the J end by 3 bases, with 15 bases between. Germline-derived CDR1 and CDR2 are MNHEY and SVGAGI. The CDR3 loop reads CASSYSKGRVYEQYF. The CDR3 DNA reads TGTGCCAGCAGTTATTCCAAGGGACGGGTCTACGAGCAGTACTTC.

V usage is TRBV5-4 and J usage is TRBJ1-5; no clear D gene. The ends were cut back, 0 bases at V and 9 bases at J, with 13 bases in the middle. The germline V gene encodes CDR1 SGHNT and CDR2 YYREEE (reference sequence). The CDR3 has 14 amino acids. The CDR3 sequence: CASSLGVTDRPQHF. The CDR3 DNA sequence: TGTGCCAGCAGCTTGGGGGTCACAGATAGGCCCCAGCATTTT.

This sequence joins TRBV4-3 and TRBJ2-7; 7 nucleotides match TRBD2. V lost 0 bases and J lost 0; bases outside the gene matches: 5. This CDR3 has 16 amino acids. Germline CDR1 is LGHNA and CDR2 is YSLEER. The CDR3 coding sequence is TGCGCCAGCAGCCAAGATCGGGGGGTGAGCTCCTACGAGCAGTACTTC. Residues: CASSQDRGVSSYEQYF.

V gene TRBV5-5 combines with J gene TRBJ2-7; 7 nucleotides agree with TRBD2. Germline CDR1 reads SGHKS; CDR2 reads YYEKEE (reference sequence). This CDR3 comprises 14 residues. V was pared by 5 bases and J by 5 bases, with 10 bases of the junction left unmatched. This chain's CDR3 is CASSMGVRGDEQYF. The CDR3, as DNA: TGTGCCAGCAGTATGGGAGTTCGGGGGGACGAGCAGTACTTC.

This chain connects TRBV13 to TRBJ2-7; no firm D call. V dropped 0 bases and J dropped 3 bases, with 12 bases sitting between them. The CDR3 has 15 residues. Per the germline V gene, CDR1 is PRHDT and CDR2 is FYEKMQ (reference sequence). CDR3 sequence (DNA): TGTGCCAGCAGCTTAGGCCATAGGACCAACTACGAGCAGTACTTC. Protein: CASSLGHRTNYEQYF.

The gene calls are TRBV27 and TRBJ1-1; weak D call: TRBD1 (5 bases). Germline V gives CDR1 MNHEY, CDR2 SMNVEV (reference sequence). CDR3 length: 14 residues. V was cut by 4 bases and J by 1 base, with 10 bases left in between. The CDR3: CASSWDGRNTEAFF. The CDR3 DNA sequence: TGTGCCAGCAGTTGGGACGGGAGGAACACTGAAGCTTTCTTT.

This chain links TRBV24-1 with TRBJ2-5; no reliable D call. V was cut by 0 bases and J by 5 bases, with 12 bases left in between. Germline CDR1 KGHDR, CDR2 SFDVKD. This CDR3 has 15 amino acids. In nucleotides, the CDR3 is TGTGCCACCAGTGATTTGCATGGATCCTCGGAGACCCAGTACTTC. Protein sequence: CATSDLHGSSETQYF.

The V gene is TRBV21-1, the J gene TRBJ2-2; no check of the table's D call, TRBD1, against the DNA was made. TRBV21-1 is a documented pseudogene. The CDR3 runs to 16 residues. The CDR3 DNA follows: TGTGCCAGCAGCAAAATTTTAGGGGTGAACACCGGGGAGCTGTTTTTT. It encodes CASSKILGVNTGELFF.

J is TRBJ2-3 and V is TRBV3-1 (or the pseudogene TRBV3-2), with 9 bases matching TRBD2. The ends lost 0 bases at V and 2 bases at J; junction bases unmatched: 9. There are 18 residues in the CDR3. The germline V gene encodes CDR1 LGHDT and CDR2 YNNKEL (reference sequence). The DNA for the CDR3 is TGTGCCAGCAGCCAAGACGGGACTAGCTACTCGCACACAGATACGCAGTATTTT. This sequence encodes CASSQDGTSYSHTDTQYF.

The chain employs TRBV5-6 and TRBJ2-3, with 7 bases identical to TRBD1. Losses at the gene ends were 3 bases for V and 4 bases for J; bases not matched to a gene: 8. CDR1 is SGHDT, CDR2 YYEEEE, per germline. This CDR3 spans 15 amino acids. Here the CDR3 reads CASSWTGGGPDTQYF. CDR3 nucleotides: TGTGCCAGCAGCTGGACAGGTGGGGGACCAGATACGCAGTATTTT.